This T cell receptor (beta chain) was sequenced for a study of cytotoxic CD8 clonotypes in ibrutinib-treated CLL. Study context: Investigators collected response samples after a median about 12 months of treatment, range 6 to 36. General study results and limits: Clonality (at baseline) was higher than in age-matched healthy donors and tracked circulating CD8+ T-cell counts.

Approximately 1.8 micrograms of genomic DNA came from cryopreserved PBMCs for TCR beta libraries. This clone was counted once. Its antigen is still unknown. Data came from immunoSEQ multiplex PCR; TCRdb stores just in-frame clones and leaves some out. Among 25,000 or so clones, 62% were seen once, and the ten largest hold about 15%. V lost 3 bases and J lost 2; bases outside the gene matches: 1. This CDR3 has 14 residues. Germline values: CDR1 KGHSH, CDR2 LQKENI. The chain has TRBV18 and TRBJ1-3; TRBD1 matches 7 bases. Material: PBMCs, obtained before ibrutinib treatment. The sequence derives from a human donor with chronic lymphocytic leukemia. The DNA for the CDR3 is TGTGCCAGCTCACCGACAGGGCCTGGAAACACCATATATTTT. Translation: CASSPTGPGNTIYF.